This T cell receptor beta chain was obtained from a study of CXCR3-negative and CXCR3-positive naive CD8 T cells. The study's findings and limits: For CXCR3-positive naive cells, TRB CDR3s were more hydrophobic than those of CXCR3-negative naive cells. Similar TRBV-TRBJ usage was seen in naive cells (both CXCR3-negative and CXCR3-positive), but memory cells differed.

As for this clonotype: Its antigen remains unknown.

The CDR3 covers 14 residues. Germline V gene sequence: CDR1 DFQATT, CDR2 SNEGSKA (reference sequence). The method, 5' RACE with UMI labels, was used to prepare the TRB cDNA libraries. Following a re-call of the 5' RACE reads, TCRdb has one entry per CDR3 protein and lacks DNA. The repertoire shows roughly 99,000 distinct CDR3 sequences; the top ten hold 1.1%. This clonotype was sampled from a human donor in good health. Some clones in this sample may be carry-over from other donors' samples. Sequenced: naive CXCR3+ CD8+ T cells from blood. Subset given: CD45RO-CCR7+CD27+CD95- naive CD8+ T cells expressing CXCR3 (TNR3+). The V and J genes are TRBV20-1 and TRBJ1-1. This chain's CDR3 is CSARDPGVATEAFF.